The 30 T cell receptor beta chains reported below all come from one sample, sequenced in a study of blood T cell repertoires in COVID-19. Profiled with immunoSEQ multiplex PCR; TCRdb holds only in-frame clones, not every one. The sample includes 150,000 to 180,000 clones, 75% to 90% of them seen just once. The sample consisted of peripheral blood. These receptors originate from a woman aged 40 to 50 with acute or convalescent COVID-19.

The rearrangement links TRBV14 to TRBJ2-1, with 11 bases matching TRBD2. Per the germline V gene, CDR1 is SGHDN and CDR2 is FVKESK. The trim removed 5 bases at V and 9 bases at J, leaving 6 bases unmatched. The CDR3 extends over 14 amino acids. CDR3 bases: TGTGCCAGCAGCGCTAGCGGGAGGTTGCGTGAGCAGTTCTTC. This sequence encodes CASSASGRLREQFF.

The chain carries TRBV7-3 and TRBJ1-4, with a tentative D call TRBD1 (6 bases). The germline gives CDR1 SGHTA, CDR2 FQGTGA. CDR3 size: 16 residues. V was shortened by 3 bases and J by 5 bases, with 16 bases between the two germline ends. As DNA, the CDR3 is TGTGCCAGCAGCTTCGGAGACAGGCACTCAAATGAAAAACTGTTTTTT. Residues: CASSFGDRHSNEKLFF.

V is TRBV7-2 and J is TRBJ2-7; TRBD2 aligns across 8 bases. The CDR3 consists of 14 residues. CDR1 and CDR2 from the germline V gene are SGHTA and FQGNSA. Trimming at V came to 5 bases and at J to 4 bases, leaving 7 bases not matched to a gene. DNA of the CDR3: TGTGCCAGCAGCCCCCGGGCGGGAGGTTACGAGCAGTACTTC. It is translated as CASSPRAGGYEQYF.

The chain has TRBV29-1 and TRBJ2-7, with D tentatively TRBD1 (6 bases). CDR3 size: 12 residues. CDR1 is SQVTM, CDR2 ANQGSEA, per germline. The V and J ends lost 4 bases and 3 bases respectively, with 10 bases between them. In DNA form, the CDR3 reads TGCAGCGTTGGGGCAGGGGTCTACGAGCAGTACTTC. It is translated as CSVGAGVYEQYF.

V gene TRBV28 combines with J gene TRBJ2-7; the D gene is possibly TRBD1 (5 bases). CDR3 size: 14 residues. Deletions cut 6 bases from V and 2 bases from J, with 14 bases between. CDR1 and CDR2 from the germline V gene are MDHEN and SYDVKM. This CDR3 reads CASRDTLLTYEQYF. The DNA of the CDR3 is TGTGCCAGCAGGGACACACTACTCACCTACGAGCAGTACTTC.

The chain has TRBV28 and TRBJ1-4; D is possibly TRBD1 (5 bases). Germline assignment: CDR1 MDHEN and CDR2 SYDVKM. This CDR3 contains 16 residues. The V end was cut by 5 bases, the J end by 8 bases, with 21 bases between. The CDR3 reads CASSRITGHVGEKLFF. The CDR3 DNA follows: TGTGCCAGCAGTCGGATCACAGGTCACGTTGGAGAAAAACTGTTTTTT.

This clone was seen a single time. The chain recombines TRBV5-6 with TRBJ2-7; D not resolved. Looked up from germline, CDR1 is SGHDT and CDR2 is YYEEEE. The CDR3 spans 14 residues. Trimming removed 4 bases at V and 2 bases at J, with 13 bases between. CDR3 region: CASSSSSSPYEQYF. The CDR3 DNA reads TGTGCCAGCAGCAGCTCCTCGAGTCCCTACGAGCAGTACTTC. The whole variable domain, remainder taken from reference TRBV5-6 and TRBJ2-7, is DAGVTQSPTHLIKTRGQQVTLRCSPKSGHDTVSWYQQALGQGPQFIFQYYEEEERQRGNFPDRFSGHQFPNYSSELNVNALLLGDSALYLCASSSSSSPYEQYFGPGTRLTVT.

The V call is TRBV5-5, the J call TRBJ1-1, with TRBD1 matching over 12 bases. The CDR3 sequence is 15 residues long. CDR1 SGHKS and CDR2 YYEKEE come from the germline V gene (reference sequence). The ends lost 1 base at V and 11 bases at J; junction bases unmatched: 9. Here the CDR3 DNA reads TGTGCCAGCAGCTTGAGGGCCGGGACAGGGGGCTGGGCTTTCTTT. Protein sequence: CASSLRAGTGGWAFF. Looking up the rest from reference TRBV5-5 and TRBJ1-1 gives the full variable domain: DAGVTQSPTHLIKTRGQQVTLRCSPISGHKSVSWYQQVLGQGPQFIFQYYEKEERGRGNFPDRFSARQFPNYSSELNVNALLLGDSALYLCASSLRAGTGGWAFFGQGTRLTVV.

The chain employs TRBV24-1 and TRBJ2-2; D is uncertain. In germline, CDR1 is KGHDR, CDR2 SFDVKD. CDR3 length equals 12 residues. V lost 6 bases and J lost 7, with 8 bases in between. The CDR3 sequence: CATSLGGGELFF. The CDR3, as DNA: TGTGCCACCAGTCTAGGTGGCGGGGAGCTGTTTTTT.

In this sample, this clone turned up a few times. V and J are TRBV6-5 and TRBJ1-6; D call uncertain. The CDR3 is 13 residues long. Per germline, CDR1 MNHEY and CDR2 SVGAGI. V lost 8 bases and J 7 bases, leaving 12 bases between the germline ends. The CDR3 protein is CASYPGGNSPLHF. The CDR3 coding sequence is TGTGCCAGCTACCCCGGAGGAAATTCACCCCTCCACTTT.

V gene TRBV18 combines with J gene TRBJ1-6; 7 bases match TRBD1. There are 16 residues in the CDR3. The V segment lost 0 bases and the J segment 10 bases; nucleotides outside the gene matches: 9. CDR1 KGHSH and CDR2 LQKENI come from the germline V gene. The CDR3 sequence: CASSPPYGTAESPLHF. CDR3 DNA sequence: TGTGCCAGCTCACCACCGTATGGGACAGCTGAATCACCCCTCCACTTT.

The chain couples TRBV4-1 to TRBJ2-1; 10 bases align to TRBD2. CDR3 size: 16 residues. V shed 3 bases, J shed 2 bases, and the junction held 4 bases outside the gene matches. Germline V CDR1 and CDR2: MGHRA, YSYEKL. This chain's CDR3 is CASSHPTSGAYNEQFF. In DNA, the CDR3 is TGCGCCAGCAGCCACCCAACTAGCGGGGCCTACAATGAGCAGTTCTTC.

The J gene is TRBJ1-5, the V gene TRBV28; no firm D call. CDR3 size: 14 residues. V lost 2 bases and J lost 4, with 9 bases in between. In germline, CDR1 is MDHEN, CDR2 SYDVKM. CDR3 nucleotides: TGTGCCAGCAGTTTACTCTCGGGGAATCAGCCCCAGCATTTT. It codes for CASSLLSGNQPQHF.

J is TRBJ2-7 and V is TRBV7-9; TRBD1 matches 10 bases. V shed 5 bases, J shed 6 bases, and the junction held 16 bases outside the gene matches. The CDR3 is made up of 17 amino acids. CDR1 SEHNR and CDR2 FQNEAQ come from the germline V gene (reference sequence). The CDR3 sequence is CASSLVRFLGQGSEQYF. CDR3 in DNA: TGTGCCAGCAGCCTTGTCCGTTTCTTGGGACAGGGGTCCGAGCAGTACTTC.

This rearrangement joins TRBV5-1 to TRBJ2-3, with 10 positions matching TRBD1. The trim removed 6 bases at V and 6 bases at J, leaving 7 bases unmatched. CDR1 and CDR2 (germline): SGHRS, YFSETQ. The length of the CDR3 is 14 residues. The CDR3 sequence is CASNPGQGTDTQYF. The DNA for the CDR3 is TGCGCCAGCAATCCGGGACAGGGGACGGATACGCAGTATTTT.

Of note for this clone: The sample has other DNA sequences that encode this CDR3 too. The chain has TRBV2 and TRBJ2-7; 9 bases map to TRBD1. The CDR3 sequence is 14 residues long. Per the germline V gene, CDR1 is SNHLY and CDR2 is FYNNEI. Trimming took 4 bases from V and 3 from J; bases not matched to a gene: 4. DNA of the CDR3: TGTGCCAGCAGTGGTGGGACAGGGATCTACGAGCAGTACTTC. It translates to CASSGGTGIYEQYF.

CDR3 residues: CASSETGTGLWDEQFF. The CDR3 DNA reads TGTGCCAGCAGTGAAACCGGGACAGGGCTATGGGATGAGCAGTTCTTC. This sequence joins TRBV6-1 and TRBJ2-1; 9 nucleotides line up with TRBD1. Germline trimming cut 2 bases from V and 8 bases from J; bases unmatched to any gene: 10. CDR3 length: 16 residues. CDR1 and CDR2 (germline): MNHNS, SASEGT.

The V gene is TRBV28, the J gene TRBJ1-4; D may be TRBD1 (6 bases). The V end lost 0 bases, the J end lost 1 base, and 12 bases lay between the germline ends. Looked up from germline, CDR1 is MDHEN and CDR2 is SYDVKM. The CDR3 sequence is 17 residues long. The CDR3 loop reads CASSLWSIGGTNEKLFF. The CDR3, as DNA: TGTGCCAGCAGTTTATGGTCTATAGGGGGAACTAATGAAAAACTGTTTTTT.

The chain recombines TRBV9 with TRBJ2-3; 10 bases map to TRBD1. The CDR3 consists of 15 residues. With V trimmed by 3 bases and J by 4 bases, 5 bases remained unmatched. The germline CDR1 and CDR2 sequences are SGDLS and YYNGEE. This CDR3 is CASSAAGTGADTQYF. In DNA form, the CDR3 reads TGTGCCAGCAGCGCCGCCGGGACAGGGGCAGATACGCAGTATTTT.

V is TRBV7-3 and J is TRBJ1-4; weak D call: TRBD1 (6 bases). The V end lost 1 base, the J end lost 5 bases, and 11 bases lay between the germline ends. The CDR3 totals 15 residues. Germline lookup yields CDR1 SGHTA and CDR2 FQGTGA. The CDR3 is CASSLNGQGNEKLFF. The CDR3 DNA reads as TGTGCCAGCAGCTTAAATGGGCAGGGGAATGAAAAACTGTTTTTT.

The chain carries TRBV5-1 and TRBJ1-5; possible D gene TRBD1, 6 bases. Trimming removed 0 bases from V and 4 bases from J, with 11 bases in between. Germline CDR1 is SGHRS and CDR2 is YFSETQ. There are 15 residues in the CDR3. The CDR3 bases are TGCGCCAGCAGCTTGGCAGGGACAATGAATCAGCCCCAGCATTTT. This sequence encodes CASSLAGTMNQPQHF.

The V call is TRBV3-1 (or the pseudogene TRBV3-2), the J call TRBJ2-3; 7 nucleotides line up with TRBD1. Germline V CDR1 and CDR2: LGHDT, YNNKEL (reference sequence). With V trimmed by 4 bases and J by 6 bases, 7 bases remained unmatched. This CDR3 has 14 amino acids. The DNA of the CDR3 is TGTGCCAGCAGCCCGGGACAGCCAGGGGATACGCAGTATTTT. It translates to CASSPGQPGDTQYF.

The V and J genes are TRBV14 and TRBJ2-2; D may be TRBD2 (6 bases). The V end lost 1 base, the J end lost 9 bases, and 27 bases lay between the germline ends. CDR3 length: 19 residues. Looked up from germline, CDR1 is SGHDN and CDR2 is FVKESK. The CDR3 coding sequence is TGTGCCAGCAGCCAAGGTTTTTTCGGCGGGGCCAACCCTACCTGGGAGCTGTTTTTT. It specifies CASSQGFFGGANPTWELFF.

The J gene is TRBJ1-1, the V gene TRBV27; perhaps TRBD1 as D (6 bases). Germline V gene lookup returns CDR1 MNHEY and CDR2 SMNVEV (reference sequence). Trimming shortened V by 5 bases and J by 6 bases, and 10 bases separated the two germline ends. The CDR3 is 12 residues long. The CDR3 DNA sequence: TGTGCCAGCAGTCACCACAGGGCTGAAGCTTTCTTT. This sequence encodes CASSHHRAEAFF.

DNA of the CDR3: TGTGCCAGCTCACGAACGTACCAGGGGGCGGAGAACATTCAGTACTTC. Translated, it gives CASSRTYQGAENIQYF. The chain carries TRBV18 and TRBJ2-4; 8 positions agree with TRBD1. The CDR3 runs 16 residues. V shed 4 bases and J 7 bases; nucleotides not matched to a gene: 12. Germline V gene sequence: CDR1 KGHSH, CDR2 LQKENI.

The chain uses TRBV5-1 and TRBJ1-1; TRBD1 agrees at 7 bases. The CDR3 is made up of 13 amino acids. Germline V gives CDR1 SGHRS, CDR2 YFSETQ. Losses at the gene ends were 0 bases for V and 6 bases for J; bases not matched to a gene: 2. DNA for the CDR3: TGCGCCAGCAGCTTGGAGGGGACAGCTGAAGCTTTCTTT. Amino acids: CASSLEGTAEAFF.

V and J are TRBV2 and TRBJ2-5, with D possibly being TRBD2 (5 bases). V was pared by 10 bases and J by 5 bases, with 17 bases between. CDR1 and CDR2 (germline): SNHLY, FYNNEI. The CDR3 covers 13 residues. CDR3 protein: CATHVETGETQYF. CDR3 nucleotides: TGTGCCACCCACGTGGAAACGGGGGAGACCCAGTACTTC. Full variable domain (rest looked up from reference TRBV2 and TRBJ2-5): EPEVTQTPSHQVTQMGQEVILRCVPISNHLYFYWYRQILGQKVEFLVSFYNNEISEKSEIFDDQFSVERPDGSNFTLKIRSTKLEDSAMYFCATHVETGETQYFGPGTRLLVL.

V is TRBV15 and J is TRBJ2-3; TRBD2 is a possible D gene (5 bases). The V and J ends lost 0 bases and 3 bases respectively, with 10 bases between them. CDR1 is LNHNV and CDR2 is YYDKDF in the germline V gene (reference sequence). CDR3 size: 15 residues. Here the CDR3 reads CATSRDRGKTDTQYF. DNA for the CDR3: TGTGCCACCAGCAGAGATCGGGGAAAAACAGATACGCAGTATTTT.

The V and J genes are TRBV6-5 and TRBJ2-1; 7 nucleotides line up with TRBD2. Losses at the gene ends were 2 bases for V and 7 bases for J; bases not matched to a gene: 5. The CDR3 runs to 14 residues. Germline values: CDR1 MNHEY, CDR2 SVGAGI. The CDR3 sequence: CASSYTEAGNEQFF. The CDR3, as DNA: TGTGCCAGCAGTTACACCGAAGCGGGGAATGAGCAGTTCTTC.

CDR3 coding DNA: TGTGCCAGCAGAAGAGATGAAAAACTGTTTTTT. Amino acids: CASRRDEKLFF. The chain joins TRBV6-5 to TRBJ1-4, with D unclear. The length of the CDR3 is 11 residues. Germline lookup yields CDR1 MNHEY and CDR2 SVGAGI. V was shortened by 6 bases and J by 6 bases, with 5 bases between the two germline ends.